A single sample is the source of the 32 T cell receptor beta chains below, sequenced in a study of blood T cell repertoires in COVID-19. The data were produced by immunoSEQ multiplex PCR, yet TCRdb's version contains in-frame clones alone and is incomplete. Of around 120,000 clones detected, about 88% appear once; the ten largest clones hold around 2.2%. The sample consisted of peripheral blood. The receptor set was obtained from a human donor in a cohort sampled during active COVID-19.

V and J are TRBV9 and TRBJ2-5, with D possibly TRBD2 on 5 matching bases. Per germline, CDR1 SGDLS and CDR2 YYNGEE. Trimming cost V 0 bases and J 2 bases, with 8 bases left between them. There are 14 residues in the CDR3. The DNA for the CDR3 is TGTGCCAGCAGCGTAGATCCGGGGCAAGAGACCCAGTACTTC. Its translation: CASSVDPGQETQYF. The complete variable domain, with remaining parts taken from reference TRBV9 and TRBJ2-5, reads DSGVTQTPKHLITATGQRVTLRCSPRSGDLSVYWYQQSLDQGLQFLIQYYNGEERAKGNILERFSAQQFPDLHSELNLSSLELGDSALYFCASSVDPGQETQYFGPGTRLLVL.

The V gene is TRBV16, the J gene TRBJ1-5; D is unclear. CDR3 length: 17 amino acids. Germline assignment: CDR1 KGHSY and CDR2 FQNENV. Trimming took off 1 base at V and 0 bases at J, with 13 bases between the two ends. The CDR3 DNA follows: TGTGCCAGCAGCCAATTTGCGCCGTCCTATAGCAATCAGCCCCAGCATTTT. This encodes CASSQFAPSYSNQPQHF.

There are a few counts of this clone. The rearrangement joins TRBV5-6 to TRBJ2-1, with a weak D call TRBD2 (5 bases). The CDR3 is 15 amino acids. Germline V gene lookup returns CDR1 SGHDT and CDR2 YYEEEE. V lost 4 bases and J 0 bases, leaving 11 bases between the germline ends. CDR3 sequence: CASSHTGSSYNEQFF. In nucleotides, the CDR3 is TGTGCCAGCAGCCACACGGGGAGCTCCTACAATGAGCAGTTCTTC.

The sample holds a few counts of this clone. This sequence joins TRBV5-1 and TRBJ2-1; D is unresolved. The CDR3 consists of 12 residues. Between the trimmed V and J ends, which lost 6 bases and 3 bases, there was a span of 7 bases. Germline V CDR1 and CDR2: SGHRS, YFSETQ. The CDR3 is CASTSIYNEQFF. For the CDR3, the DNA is TGCGCCAGCACATCCATCTACAATGAGCAGTTCTTC.

In nucleotides, the CDR3 is TGTGCCAGCTCACCACCCCCAGCCTACAATGAGCAGTTCTTC. Residues: CASSPPPAYNEQFF. This sequence joins TRBV18 and TRBJ2-1; D not certain. V lost 0 bases, J lost 2 bases, and 5 bases lay in between. Germline-derived CDR1 and CDR2 are KGHSH and LQKENI. CDR3 size: 14 residues. Full variable domain (rest looked up from reference TRBV18 and TRBJ2-1): NAGVMQNPRHLVRRRGQEARLRCSPMKGHSHVYWYRQLPEEGLKFMVYLQKENIIDESGMPKERFSAEFPKEGPSILRIQQVVRGDSAAYFCASSPPPAYNEQFFGPGTRLTVL.

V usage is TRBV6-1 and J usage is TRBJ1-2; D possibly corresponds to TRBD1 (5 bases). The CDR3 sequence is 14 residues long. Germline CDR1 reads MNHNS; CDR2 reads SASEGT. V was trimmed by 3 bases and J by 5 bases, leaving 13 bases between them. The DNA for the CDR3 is TGTGCCAGCAGTGAGGCCTCAAGGGGTTATGGCTACACCTTC. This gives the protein CASSEASRGYGYTF.

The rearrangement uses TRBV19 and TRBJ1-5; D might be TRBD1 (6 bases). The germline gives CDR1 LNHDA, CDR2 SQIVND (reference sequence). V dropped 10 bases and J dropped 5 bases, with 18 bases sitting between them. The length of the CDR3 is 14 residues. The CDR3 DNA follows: TGTGCCACCGGGCCCCAGGGGAGGGATCAGCCCCAGCATTTT. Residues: CATGPQGRDQPQHF.

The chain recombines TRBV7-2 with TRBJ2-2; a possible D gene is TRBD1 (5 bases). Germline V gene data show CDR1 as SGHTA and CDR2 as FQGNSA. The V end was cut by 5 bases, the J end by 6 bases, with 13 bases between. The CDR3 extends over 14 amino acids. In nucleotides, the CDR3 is TGTGCCAGCAGCCCACCGCAGGGTTCCGGGGAGCTGTTTTTT. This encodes CASSPPQGSGELFF.

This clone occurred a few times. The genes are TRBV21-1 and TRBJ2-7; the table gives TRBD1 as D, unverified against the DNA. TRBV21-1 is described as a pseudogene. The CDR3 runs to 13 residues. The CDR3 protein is CASSKDEHYEQYF. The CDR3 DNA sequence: TGTGCCAGCAGCAAAGACGAACACTACGAGCAGTACTTC.

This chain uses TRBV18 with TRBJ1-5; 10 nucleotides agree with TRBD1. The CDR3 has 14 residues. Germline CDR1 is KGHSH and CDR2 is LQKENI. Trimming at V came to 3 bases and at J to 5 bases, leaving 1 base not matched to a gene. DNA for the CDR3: TGTGCCAGCTCACCCGGGACAGGGGATCAGCCCCAGCATTTT. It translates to CASSPGTGDQPQHF.

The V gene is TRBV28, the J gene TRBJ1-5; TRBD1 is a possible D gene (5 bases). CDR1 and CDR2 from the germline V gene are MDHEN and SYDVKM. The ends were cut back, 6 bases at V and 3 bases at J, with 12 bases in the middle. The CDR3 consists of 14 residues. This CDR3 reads CASSTDRSNQPQHF. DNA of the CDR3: TGTGCCAGCAGCACCGACAGATCCAATCAGCCCCAGCATTTT. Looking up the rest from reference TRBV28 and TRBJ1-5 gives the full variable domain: DVKVTQSSRYLVKRTGEKVFLECVQDMDHENMFWYRQDPGLGLRLIYFSYDVKMKEKGDIPEGYSVSREKKERFSLILESASTNQTSMYLCASSTDRSNQPQHFGDGTRLSIL.

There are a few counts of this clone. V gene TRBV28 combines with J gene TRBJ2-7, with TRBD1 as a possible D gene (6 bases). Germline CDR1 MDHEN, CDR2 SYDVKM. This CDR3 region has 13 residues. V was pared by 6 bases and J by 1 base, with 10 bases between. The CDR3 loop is CASRPGQSYEQYF. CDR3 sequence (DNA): TGTGCCAGCAGGCCGGGACAATCCTACGAGCAGTACTTC. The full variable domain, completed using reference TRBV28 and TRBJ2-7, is DVKVTQSSRYLVKRTGEKVFLECVQDMDHENMFWYRQDPGLGLRLIYFSYDVKMKEKGDIPEGYSVSREKKERFSLILESASTNQTSMYLCASRPGQSYEQYFGPGTRLTVT.

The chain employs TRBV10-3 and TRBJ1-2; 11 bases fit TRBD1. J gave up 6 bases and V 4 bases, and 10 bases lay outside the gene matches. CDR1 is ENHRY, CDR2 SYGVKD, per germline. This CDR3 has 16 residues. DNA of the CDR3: TGTGCCATCAGTGTTCCGGGACAGGGGGAGATCAATGGCTACACCTTC. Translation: CAISVPGQGEINGYTF.

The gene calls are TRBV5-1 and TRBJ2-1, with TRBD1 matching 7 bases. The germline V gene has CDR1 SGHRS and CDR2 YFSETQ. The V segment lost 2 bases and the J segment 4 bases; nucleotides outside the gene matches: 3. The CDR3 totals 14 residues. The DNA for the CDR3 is TGCGCCAGCAGCTTCGGGACAGTTTACAATGAGCAGTTCTTC. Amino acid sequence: CASSFGTVYNEQFF.

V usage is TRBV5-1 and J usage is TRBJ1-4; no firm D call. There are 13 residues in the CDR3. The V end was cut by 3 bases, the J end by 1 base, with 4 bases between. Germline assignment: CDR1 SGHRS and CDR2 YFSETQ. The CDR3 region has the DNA TGCGCCAGCAGCTCCCTAACTAATGAAAAACTGTTTTTT. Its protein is CASSSLTNEKLFF. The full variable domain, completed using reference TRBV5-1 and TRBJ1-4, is KAGVTQTPRYLIKTRGQQVTLSCSPISGHRSVSWYQQTPGQGLQFLFEYFSETQRNKGNFPGRFSGRQFSNSRSEMNVSTLELGDSALYLCASSSLTNEKLFFGSGTQLSVL.

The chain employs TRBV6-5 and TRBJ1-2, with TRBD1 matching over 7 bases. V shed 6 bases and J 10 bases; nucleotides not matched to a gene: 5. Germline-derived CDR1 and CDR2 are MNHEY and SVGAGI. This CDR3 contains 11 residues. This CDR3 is CASRAGGNYTF. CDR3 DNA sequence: TGTGCCAGCAGGGCAGGGGGTAACTACACCTTC.

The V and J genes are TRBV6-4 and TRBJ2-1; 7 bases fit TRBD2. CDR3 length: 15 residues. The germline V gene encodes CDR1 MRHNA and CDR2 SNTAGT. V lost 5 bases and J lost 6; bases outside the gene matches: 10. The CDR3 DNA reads TGTGCCAGCAGTCCGCTGGCGGGGGAACCCAATGAGCAGTTCTTC. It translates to CASSPLAGEPNEQFF.

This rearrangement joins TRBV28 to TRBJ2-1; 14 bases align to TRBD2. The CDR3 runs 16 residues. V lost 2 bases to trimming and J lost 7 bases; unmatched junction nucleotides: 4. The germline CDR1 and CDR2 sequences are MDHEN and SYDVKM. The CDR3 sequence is CASSLGGLAGENEQFF. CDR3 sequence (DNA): TGTGCCAGCAGTTTAGGGGGACTAGCGGGAGAAAATGAGCAGTTCTTC.

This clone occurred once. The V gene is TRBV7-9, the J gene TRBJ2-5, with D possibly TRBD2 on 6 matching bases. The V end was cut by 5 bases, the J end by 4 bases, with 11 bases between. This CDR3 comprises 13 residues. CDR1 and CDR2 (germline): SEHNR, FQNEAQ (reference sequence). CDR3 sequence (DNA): TGTGCCAGCAGCCGGGACTTTGGAGAGACCCAGTACTTC. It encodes CASSRDFGETQYF. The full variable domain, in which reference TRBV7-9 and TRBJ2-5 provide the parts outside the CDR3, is DTGVSQNPRHKITKRGQNVTFRCDPISEHNRLYWYRQTLGQGPEFLTYFQNEAQLEKSRLLSDRFSAERPKGSFSTLEIQRTEQGDSAMYLCASSRDFGETQYFGPGTRLLVL.

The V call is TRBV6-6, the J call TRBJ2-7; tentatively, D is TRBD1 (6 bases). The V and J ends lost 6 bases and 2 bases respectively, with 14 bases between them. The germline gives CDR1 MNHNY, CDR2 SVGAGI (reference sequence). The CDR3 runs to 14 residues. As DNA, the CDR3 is TGTGCCAGCAGCGGAACGGGACAACCCTACGAGCAGTACTTC. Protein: CASSGTGQPYEQYF.

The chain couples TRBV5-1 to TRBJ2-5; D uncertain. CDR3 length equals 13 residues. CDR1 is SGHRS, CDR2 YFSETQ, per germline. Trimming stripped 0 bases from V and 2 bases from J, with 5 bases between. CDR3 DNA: TGCGCCAGCAGCTTGGGGCCGCAAGAGACCCAGTACTTC. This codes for CASSLGPQETQYF. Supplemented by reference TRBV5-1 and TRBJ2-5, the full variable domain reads KAGVTQTPRYLIKTRGQQVTLSCSPISGHRSVSWYQQTPGQGLQFLFEYFSETQRNKGNFPGRFSGRQFSNSRSEMNVSTLELGDSALYLCASSLGPQETQYFGPGTRLLVL.

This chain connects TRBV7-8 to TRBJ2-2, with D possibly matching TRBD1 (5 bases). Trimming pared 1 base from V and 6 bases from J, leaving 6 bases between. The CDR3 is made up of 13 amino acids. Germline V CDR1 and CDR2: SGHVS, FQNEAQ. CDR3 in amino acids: CASSLETAGELFF. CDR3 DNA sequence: TGTGCCAGCAGCTTAGAGACAGCCGGGGAGCTGTTTTTT.

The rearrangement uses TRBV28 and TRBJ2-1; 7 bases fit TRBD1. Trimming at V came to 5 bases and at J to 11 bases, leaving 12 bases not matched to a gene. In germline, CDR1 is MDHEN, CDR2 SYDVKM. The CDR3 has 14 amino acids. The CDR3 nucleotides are TGTGCCAGCAGTAGCAACAGGGGTCTCACTCAGCAGTTCTTC. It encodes CASSSNRGLTQQFF.

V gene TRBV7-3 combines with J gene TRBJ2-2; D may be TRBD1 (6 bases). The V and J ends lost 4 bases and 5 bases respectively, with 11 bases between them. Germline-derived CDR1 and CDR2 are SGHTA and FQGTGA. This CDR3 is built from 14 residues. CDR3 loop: CASSSQGSTGELFF. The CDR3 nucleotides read TGTGCCAGCAGCTCACAGGGATCTACCGGGGAGCTGTTTTTT. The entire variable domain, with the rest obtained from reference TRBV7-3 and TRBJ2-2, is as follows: GAGVSQTPSNKVTEKGKYVELRCDPISGHTALYWYRQSLGQGPEFLIYFQGTGAADDSGLPNDRFFAVRPEGSVSTLKIQRTERGDSAVYLCASSSQGSTGELFFGEGSRLTVL.

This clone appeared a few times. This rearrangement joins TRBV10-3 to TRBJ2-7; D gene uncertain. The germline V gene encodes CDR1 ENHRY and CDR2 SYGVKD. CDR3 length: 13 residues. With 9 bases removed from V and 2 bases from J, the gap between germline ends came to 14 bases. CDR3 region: CAMSPGDPYEQYF. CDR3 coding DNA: TGTGCCATGAGCCCCGGAGACCCCTACGAGCAGTACTTC.

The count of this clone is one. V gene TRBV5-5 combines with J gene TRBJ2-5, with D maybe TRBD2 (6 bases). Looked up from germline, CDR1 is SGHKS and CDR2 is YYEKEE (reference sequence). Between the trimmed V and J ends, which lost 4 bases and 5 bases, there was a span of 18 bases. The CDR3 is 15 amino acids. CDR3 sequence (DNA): TGTGCCAGCAGCCTTGAGGTGGGCGGGGCGGAGACCCAGTACTTC. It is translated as CASSLEVGGAETQYF. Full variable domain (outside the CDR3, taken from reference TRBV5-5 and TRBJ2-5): DAGVTQSPTHLIKTRGQQVTLRCSPISGHKSVSWYQQVLGQGPQFIFQYYEKEERGRGNFPDRFSARQFPNYSSELNVNALLLGDSALYLCASSLEVGGAETQYFGPGTRLLVL.

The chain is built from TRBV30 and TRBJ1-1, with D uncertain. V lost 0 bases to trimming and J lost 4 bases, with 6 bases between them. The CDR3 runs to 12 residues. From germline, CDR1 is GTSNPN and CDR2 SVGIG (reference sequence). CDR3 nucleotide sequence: TGTGCCTGGAGTGTACACCCCACTGAAGCTTTCTTT. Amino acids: CAWSVHPTEAFF.

CDR3 coding DNA: TGTGCCAGCAGAACGGGGACGACAGGGGATCAGCCCCAGCATTTT. Translation gives CASRTGTTGDQPQHF. The V and J genes are TRBV27 and TRBJ1-5; 8 bases agree with TRBD1. After removal of 6 bases from V and 5 bases from J, the junction contained 9 bases not matched to a gene. The germline V gene encodes CDR1 MNHEY and CDR2 SMNVEV (reference sequence). The CDR3 contains 15 residues.

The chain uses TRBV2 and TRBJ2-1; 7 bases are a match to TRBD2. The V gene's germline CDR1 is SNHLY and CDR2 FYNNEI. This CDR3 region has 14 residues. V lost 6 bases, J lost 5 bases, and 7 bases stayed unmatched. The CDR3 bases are TGTGCCAGCAGGCCCGGGGACTACAACAATGAGCAGTTCTTC. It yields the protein CASRPGDYNNEQFF.

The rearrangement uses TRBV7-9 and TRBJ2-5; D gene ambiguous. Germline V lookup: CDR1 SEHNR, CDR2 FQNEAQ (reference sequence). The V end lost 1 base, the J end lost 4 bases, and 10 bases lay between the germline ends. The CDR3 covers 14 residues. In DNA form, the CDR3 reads TGTGCCAGCAGCTTAGGAGGAGCTGGAGAGACCCAGTACTTC. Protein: CASSLGGAGETQYF.

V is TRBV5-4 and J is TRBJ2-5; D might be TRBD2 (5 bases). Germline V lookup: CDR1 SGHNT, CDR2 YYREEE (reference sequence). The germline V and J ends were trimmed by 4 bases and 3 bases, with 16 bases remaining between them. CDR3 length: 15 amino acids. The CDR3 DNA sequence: TGTGCCAGCAGCCTGAAAAGGGAGAAAGAAGAGACCCAGTACTTC. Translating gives CASSLKREKEETQYF.

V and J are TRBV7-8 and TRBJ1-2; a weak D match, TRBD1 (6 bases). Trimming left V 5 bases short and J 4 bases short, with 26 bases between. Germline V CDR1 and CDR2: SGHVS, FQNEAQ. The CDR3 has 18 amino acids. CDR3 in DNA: TGTGCCAGCAGCCAACCCGGGGGGGAGGGGGGGGGAGTCTATGGCTACACCTTC. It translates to CASSQPGGEGGGVYGYTF.